This T cell receptor beta chain appears in the sequencing data of a study of control samples from healthy donors and cancer patients. The assay was immunoSEQ multiplex PCR, and TCRdb's table has in-frame clones only and misses some. The sample yields 63,000 or so clones, approximately 89% seen once. J gave up 8 bases and V 5 bases, and 11 bases lay outside the gene matches. CDR1 and CDR2 from the germline V gene are SGHTA and FQGTGA. This CDR3 spans 15 amino acids. This sequence was found in a man aged 60 to 75 with colorectal cancer. The genes are TRBV7-3 and TRBJ2-1; 8 bases map to TRBD1. Specimen: PBMCs. The CDR3 region has the DNA TGTGCCAGCAGCCCCCGGCAGGGGGCCCTTGATGAGCAGTTCTTC. Encoded protein: CASSPRQGALDEQFF.